Listed below are T cell receptor beta chains from one sample, sequenced in a study of cytomegalovirus exposure and HLA in healthy donors. The repertoire was sequenced with immunoSEQ multiplex PCR; TCRdb's copy has only in-frame clones and lacks some. The repertoire includes 100,000 to 150,000 clones, approximately 82% of them detected once, and 2.5% to 3.5% sits in the top ten. The specimen sequenced was PBMCs. These receptors originate from a boy aged 2 to 9 in good health and CMV-seronegative. Each CDR3 is given with its conserved first and last residue. The D gene is left open where the match is weak. The listing skips clone size in some rows; elsewhere it reads once, few, many or a size class.

v_call,d_call,clone_size,j_call,cdr3_aa,cdr3_nt
TRBV19,TRBD1,-,TRBJ1-5,CATAGQAAQPQHF,TGTGCCACCGCGGGACAGGCTGCCCAGCCCCAGCATTTT
TRBV7-3,TRBD1,-,TRBJ1-1,CASSFLRRDRGTEAFF,TGTGCCAGCAGCTTCCTTCGGAGGGACAGGGGTACTGAAGCTTTCTTT
TRBV9,TRBD1,once,TRBJ1-3,CASSPTEGAVGNTIYF,TGTGCCAGCAGCCCGACTGAGGGGGCAGTTGGAAACACCATATATTTT
TRBV27,-,-,TRBJ2-7,CASSLMAGSYEQYF,TGTGCCAGCAGTTTAATGGCAGGGTCTTACGAGCAGTACTTC
TRBV6-5,-,-,TRBJ1-6,CASSYSGVWNSPLHF,TGTGCCAGCAGTTACTCAGGGGTATGGAATTCACCCCTCCACTTT
TRBV29-1,-,-,TRBJ1-1,CSVTLMNTEAFF,TGCAGCGTTACTCTAATGAACACTGAAGCTTTCTTT
TRBV19,-,-,TRBJ1-3,CASRPTGNENTIYF,TGTGCCAGTAGACCAACAGGGAATGAGAACACCATATATTTT
TRBV10-1,-,once,TRBJ2-1,CASRHPVGGRLNEQFF,TGCGCCAGCAGACATCCGGTGGGGGGGCGTCTCAATGAGCAGTTCTTC
TRBV29-1,TRBD1,-,TRBJ2-2,CSVEDLGTETGELFF,TGCAGCGTTGAAGATTTAGGGACAGAAACCGGGGAGCTGTTTTTT
TRBV27,TRBD2,-,TRBJ2-7,CASSLLGAGGTHSYEQYF,TGTGCCAGCAGCCTACTTGGGGCGGGGGGGACCCATTCCTACGAGCAGTACTTC
TRBV2,-,-,TRBJ2-3,CASSLKTFRSTDTQYF,TGTGCCAGCAGTCTAAAAACGTTCCGCTCGACAGATACGCAGTATTTT
TRBV5-1,-,-,TRBJ2-1,CASSFSGRSGEQFF,TGCGCCAGCAGCTTCTCCGGGAGATCGGGGGAGCAGTTCTTC
TRBV6-1,TRBD1,-,TRBJ1-1,CASSRDRKNTEAFF,TGTGCCAGCAGTAGGGACAGGAAGAACACTGAAGCTTTCTTT
TRBV30,-,-,TRBJ1-1,CAWSPRGITEAFF,TGTGCCTGGAGTCCAAGGGGAATCACTGAAGCTTTCTTT
TRBV18,TRBD1,-,TRBJ1-2,CASSQIHRGLQYGYTF,TGTGCCAGCTCACAAATTCACAGGGGTTTGCAGTATGGCTACACCTTC
TRBV7-9,TRBD2,few,TRBJ2-4,CASSSSGGYGNLAKNIQYF,TGTGCCAGCAGCTCTAGCGGGGGGTACGGTAACTTAGCCAAAAACATTCAGTACTTC
TRBV11-3,-,-,TRBJ1-1,CASSYGTAFSWANTEAFF,TGTGCCAGCAGCTACGGGACTGCATTTTCTTGGGCGAACACTGAAGCTTTCTTT
TRBV6-6,-,-,TRBJ2-3,CASSYAGATDTQYF,TGTGCCAGCAGTTACGCGGGGGCGACAGATACGCAGTATTTT
TRBV28,-,-,TRBJ1-2,CASSFRDYGYTF,TGTGCCAGCAGTTTCCGAGACTATGGCTACACCTTC
TRBV11-2,TRBD1,-,TRBJ1-1,CASSWDRTMNTEAFF,TGTGCCAGCAGCTGGGACAGGACTATGAACACTGAAGCTTTCTTT
TRBV7-7,-,few,TRBJ1-3,CASSAGTPGRGSGNTIYF,TGTGCTAGCAGCGCCGGGACTCCCGGGAGGGGCTCTGGAAACACCATATATTTT
TRBV7-3,TRBD2,-,TRBJ2-1,CASSLSGGRGDEQFF,TGTGCCAGCAGCTTATCGGGCGGGAGGGGAGATGAGCAGTTCTTC
TRBV9,TRBD1,-,TRBJ1-1,CASSEWTGGTAFF,TGTGCCAGCAGCGAATGGACAGGGGGAACGGCTTTCTTT
TRBV10-3,TRBD1,few,TRBJ1-2,CAIRGTDYNYGYTF,TGTGCCATCAGGGGGACAGATTATAACTATGGCTACACCTTC
TRBV15,-,-,TRBJ2-5,CATSRDRRIQETQYF,TGTGCCACCAGCAGAGATCGCAGGATCCAAGAGACCCAGTACTTC
TRBV6-5,-,-,TRBJ1-2,CASSYWGDGYTF,TGTGCCAGCAGTTACTGGGGGGATGGCTACACCTTC
TRBV6-5,TRBD1,-,TRBJ1-4,CASSLDRGTEKLFF,TGTGCCAGCAGTTTGGACAGGGGGACCGAAAAACTGTTTTTT
TRBV6-4,TRBD2,-,TRBJ2-1,CASSDVPWRERYNEQFF,TGTGCCAGCAGTGACGTTCCTTGGCGGGAGAGATACAATGAGCAGTTCTTC
TRBV19,TRBD1,once,TRBJ1-2,CASSRDRANYGYTF,TGTGCCAGTAGCCGAGACAGGGCTAACTATGGCTACACCTTC
TRBV2,-,-,TRBJ2-1,CASTAGTNEQFF,TGTGCCAGCACTGCGGGGACGAATGAGCAGTTCTTC
TRBV5-1,TRBD1,-,TRBJ1-4,CASSLDRGREKLFF,TGCGCCAGCAGCTTGGACAGGGGGCGTGAAAAACTGTTTTTT
TRBV7-9,TRBD1,-,TRBJ2-5,CASSVRQGRDQYF,TGTGCCAGCAGCGTTAGACAGGGAAGGGACCAGTACTTC
TRBV9,-,-,TRBJ1-5,CASNTGGYSNQPQHF,TGTGCCAGCAACACGGGGGGGTATAGCAATCAGCCCCAGCATTTT
TRBV7-9,TRBD1,-,TRBJ1-1,CASSFLGQGNTEAFF,TGTGCCAGCAGCTTTCTTGGACAGGGGAACACTGAAGCTTTCTTT
TRBV30,TRBD1,-,TRBJ2-2,CAWSLIPGQGAGELFF,TGTGCCTGGAGTCTAATCCCGGGACAGGGGGCCGGGGAGCTGTTTTTT
TRBV6-4,TRBD1,-,TRBJ1-1,CASSPGTGGGTEAFF,TGTGCCAGCAGCCCTGGGACAGGTGGGGGAACTGAAGCTTTCTTT
TRBV16,-,-,TRBJ2-1,CASSHPPPGGEQFF,TGTGCCAGCAGCCACCCCCCCCCGGGGGGCGAGCAGTTCTTC
TRBV7-2,TRBD1,-,TRBJ2-7,CASSPRGSAPYEQYF,TGTGCCAGCAGCCCCAGGGGGTCGGCCCCCTACGAGCAGTACTTC
TRBV5-1,TRBD1,-,TRBJ2-3,CASTRTGESTDTQYF,TGCGCCAGCACCCGGACAGGAGAAAGCACAGATACGCAGTATTTT
TRBV7-2,TRBD1,-,TRBJ1-5,CASSLDRVNQPQHF,TGTGCCAGCAGCCTCGACAGGGTCAATCAGCCCCAGCATTTT
TRBV15,-,once,TRBJ2-1,CATRGLGSSYNEQFF,TGTGCCACCAGGGGGTTGGGGAGCTCCTACAATGAGCAGTTCTTC
TRBV9,-,-,TRBJ1-5,CASSGRGVNQPQHF,TGTGCCAGCAGTGGCCGGGGGGTTAATCAGCCCCAGCATTTT
TRBV6-5,TRBD1,few,TRBJ1-6,CASSYGDRDNSPLHF,TGTGCCAGCAGTTACGGGGACAGGGATAATTCACCCCTCCACTTT
TRBV6-6,TRBD2,once,TRBJ2-7,CASSLTSGANEQYF,TGTGCCAGCAGTTTGACTAGCGGGGCTAATGAGCAGTACTTC
TRBV6-4,-,-,TRBJ2-3,CASSADSYHTDTQYF,TGTGCCAGCAGCGCCGACTCATACCACACAGATACGCAGTATTTT
TRBV30,TRBD1,-,TRBJ1-3,CAWSVGRDSSGNTIYF,TGTGCCTGGAGTGTGGGACGGGACAGCTCTGGAAACACCATATATTTT
TRBV11-3,TRBD1,-,TRBJ2-2,CASSPLGTGTTGELFF,TGTGCCAGCAGCCCACTCGGGACAGGGACCACCGGGGAGCTGTTTTTT
TRBV7-2,-,-,TRBJ1-4,CASSRATNEKLFF,TGTGCCAGCAGCCGTGCAACTAATGAAAAACTGTTTTTT
TRBV30,TRBD1,-,TRBJ1-1,CAWSVWDRVNTEAFF,TGTGCCTGGAGTGTGTGGGACAGGGTGAACACTGAAGCTTTCTTT
TRBV27,-,-,TRBJ1-6,CASRPQPGQRNSPLHF,TGTGCCAGCAGACCTCAGCCAGGACAGAGGAATTCACCCCTCCACTTT
TRBV13,-,-,TRBJ1-1,CASSLGKNTEAFF,TGTGCCAGCAGCTTAGGCAAGAACACTGAAGCTTTCTTT
TRBV19,-,-,TRBJ1-2,CASSDDRGHYGYTF,TGTGCCAGTAGTGACGACCGAGGTCACTATGGCTACACCTTC
TRBV4-3,-,-,TRBJ1-1,CASSPSRGGRRTEAFF,TGCGCCAGCAGCCCCTCAAGGGGGGGGCGAAGGACTGAAGCTTTCTTT
TRBV7-9,-,-,TRBJ2-1,CASSSPRDRNQQFF,TGTGCCAGCAGCTCACCCAGGGATCGGAATCAGCAGTTCTTC
TRBV30,TRBD1,-,TRBJ1-3,CAWSASGGSGNTIYF,TGTGCCTGGAGTGCCTCAGGGGGCTCTGGAAACACCATATATTTT